The T cell receptor beta chain under discussion was sequenced for a study of T-cell reconstitution after alpha-beta-depleted transplantation in children. Study results and caveats: Hyperexpanded clones declined; after one year, newly produced T cells mostly supplied diversity. Recipient T cells and thymic progenitors that survived were the source of the high TCRbeta diversity seen at day 60 in some patients. The study reportedly traced alpha-beta T cells about two months after transplant to several hundred expanded graft clones.

A remark on this clonotype: Antigen unknown.

Preparation of the TCRbeta library used unique molecular identifiers. MiXCR, run by TCRdb on the PCR reads, gives a single entry per CDR3 protein. The repertoire holds around 490,000 distinct CDR3 sequences, with about 10% as singletons. Trimming removed 2 bases from V and 0 bases from J, with 5 bases in between. The germline V gene has CDR1 KGHSH and CDR2 LQKENI. CDR3 length: 15 amino acids. The TCR comes from a female patient aged 2-10 years who had a stem cell transplant for aplastic anemia, so the T cells may come from the graft donor. The sample consisted of PBMCs, mostly from graft donor cells, taken 180 days after TCRalphabeta/CD19-depleted stem cell transplant. This chain joins TRBV18 and TRBJ2-6; D unclear. CDR3 DNA: TGTGCCAGCTCACCAGTGCGCTCTGGGGCCAACGTCCTGACTTTC. Residues: CASSPVRSGANVLTF.